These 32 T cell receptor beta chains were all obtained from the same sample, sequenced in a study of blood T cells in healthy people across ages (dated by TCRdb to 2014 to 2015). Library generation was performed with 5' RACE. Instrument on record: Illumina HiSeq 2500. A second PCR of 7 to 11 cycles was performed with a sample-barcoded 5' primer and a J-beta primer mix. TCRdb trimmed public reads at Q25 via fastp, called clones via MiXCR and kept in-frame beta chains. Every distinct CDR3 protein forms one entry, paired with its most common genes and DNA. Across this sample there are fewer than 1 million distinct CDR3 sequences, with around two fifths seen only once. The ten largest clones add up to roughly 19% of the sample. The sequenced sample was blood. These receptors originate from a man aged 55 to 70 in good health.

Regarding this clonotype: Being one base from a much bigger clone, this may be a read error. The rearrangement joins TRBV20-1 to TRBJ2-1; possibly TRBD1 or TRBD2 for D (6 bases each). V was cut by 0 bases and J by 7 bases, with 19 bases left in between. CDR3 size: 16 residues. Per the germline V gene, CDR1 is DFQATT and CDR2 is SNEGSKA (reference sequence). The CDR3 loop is CSARDRGQGLRNEQFF. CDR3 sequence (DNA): TGCAGTGCTAGAGACCGGGGGCAGGGGTTGAGGAATGAGCAGTTCTTC.

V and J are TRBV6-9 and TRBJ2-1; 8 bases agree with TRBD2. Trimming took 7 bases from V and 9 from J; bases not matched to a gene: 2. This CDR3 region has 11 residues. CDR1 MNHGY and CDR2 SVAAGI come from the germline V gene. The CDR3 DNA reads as TGTGCCAGCACGCGGGGGGTTGAGCAGTTCTTC. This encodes CASTRGVEQFF.

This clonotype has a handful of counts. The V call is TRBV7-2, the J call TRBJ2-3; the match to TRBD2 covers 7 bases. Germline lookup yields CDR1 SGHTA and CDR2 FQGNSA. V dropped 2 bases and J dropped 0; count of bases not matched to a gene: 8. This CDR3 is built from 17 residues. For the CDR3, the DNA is TGTGCCAGCAGCTTAAAGGGCCAGCGGGGCAGCACAGATACGCAGTATTTT. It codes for CASSLKGQRGSTDTQYF.

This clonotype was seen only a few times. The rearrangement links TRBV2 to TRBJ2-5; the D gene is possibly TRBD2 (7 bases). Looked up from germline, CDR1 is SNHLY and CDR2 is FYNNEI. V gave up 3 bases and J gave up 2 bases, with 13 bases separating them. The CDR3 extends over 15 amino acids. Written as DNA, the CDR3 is TGTGCCAGCAGTGACACCGGGGGGCAACAAGAGACCCAGTACTTC. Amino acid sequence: CASSDTGGQQETQYF.

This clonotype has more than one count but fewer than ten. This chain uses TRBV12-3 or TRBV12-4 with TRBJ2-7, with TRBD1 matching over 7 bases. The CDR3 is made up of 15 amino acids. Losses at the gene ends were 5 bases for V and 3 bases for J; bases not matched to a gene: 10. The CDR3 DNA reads TGTGCCAGCAGTCCCCAGGGGACAGTAATCTACGAGCAGTACTTC. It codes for CASSPQGTVIYEQYF.

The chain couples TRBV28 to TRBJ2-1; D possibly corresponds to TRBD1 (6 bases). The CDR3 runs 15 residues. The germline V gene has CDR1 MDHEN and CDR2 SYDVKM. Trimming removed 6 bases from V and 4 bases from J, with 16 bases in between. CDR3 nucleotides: TGTGCCAGCAGAGAAACAGGGAAAGGGTACAATGAGCAGTTCTTC. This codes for CASRETGKGYNEQFF.

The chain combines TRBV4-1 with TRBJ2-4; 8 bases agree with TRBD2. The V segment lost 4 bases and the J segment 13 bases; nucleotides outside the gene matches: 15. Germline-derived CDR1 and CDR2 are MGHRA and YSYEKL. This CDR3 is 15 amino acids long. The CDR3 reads CASSPIPGGAHEQYF. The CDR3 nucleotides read TGCGCCAGCAGCCCCATCCCGGGGGGGGCTCATGAGCAGTACTTC.

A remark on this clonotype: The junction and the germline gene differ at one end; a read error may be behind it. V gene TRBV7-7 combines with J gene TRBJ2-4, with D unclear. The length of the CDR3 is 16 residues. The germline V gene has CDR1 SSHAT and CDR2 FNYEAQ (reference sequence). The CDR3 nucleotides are TGTGCTAGCAGATTCTGTAGGACCCCAGCCAAAAACATTCAGTACTTC. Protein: CASRFCRTPAKNIQYF.

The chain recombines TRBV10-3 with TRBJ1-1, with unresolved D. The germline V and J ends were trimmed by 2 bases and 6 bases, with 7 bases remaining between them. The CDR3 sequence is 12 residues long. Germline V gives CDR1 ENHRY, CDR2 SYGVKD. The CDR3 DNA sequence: TGTGCCATCAGTGAGACAAGGGCTGAAGCTTTCTTT. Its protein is CAISETRAEAFF.

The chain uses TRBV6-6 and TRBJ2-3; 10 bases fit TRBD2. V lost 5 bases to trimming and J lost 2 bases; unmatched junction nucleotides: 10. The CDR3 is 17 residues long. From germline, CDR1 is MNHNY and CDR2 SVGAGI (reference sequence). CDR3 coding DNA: TGTGCCAGCAGTGATCGAGCGGGGGGGCTTCCCACAGATACGCAGTATTTT. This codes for CASSDRAGGLPTDTQYF.

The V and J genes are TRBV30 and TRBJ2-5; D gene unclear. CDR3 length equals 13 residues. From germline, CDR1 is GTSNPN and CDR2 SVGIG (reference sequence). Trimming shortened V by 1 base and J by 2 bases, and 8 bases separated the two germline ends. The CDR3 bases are TGTGCCTGGAGTGGGCTGGGACAAGAGACCCAGTACTTC. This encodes CAWSGLGQETQYF. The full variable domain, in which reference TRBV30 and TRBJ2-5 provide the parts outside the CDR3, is SQTIHQWPATLVQPVGSPLSLECTVEGTSNPNLYWYRQAAGRGLQLLFYSVGIGQISSEVPQNLSASRPQDRQFILSSKKLLLSDSGFYLCAWSGLGQETQYFGPGTRLLVL.

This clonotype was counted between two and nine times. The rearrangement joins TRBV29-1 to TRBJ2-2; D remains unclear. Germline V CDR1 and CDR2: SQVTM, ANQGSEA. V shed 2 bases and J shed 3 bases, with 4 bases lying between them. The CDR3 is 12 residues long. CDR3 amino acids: CSVETYTGELFF. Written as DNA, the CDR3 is TGCAGCGTTGAAACGTACACCGGGGAGCTGTTTTTT.

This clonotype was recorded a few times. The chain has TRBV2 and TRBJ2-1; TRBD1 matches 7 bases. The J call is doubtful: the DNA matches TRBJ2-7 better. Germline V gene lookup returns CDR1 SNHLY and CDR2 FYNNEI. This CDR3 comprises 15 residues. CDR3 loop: CASSEAGGRYNEQYF. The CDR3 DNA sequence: TGTGCCAGCAGTGAAGCAGGGGGCCGGTACAATGAGCAGTACTTC.

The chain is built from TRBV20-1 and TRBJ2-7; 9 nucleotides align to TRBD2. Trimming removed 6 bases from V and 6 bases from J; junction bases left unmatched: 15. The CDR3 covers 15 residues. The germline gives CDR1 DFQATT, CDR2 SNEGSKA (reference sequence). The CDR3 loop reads CSAPVAGARTGEQYF. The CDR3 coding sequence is TGCAGTGCCCCAGTAGCGGGGGCCCGGACTGGCGAGCAGTACTTC.

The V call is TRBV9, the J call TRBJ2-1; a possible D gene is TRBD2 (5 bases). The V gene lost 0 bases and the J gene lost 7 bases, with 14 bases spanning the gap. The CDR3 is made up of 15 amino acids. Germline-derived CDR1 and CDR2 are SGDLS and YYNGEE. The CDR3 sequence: CASSVDMGEGNEQFF. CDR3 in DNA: TGTGCCAGCAGCGTAGATATGGGAGAAGGGAATGAGCAGTTCTTC.

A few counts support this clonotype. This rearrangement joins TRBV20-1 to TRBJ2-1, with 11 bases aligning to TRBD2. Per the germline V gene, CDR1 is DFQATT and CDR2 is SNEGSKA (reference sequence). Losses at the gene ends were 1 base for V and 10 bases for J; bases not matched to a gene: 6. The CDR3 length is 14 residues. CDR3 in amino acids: CSARGLAGGEEQFF. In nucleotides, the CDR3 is TGCAGTGCTAGAGGGCTAGCGGGGGGTGAAGAGCAGTTCTTC.

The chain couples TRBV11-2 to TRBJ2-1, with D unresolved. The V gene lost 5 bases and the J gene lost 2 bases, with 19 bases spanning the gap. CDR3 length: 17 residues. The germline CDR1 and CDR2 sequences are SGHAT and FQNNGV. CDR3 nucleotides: TGTGCCAGCAGCACCATAGACCGAAACCCGACCTACAATGAGCAGTTCTTC. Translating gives CASSTIDRNPTYNEQFF.

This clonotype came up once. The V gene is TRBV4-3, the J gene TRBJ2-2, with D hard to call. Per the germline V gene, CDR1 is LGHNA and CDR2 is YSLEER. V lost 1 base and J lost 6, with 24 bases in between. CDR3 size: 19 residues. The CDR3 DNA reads TGCGCCAGCAGCCAAGGGGTCCTTGCCCGATCCCGAATTTCCGGGGAGCTGTTTTTT. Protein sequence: CASSQGVLARSRISGELFF.

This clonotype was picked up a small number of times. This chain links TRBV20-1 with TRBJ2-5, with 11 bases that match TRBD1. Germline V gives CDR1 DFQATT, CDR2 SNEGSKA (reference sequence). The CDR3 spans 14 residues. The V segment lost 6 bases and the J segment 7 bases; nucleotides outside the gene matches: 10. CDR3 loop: CSAPGGQGARTQYF. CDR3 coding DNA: TGCAGTGCCCCCGGAGGACAGGGGGCGCGGACCCAGTACTTC.

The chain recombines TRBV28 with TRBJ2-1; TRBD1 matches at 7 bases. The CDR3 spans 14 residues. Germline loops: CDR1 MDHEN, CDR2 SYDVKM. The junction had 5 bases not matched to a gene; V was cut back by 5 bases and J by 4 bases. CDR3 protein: CASSHGQEYNEQFF. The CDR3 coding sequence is TGTGCCAGCAGTCACGGACAGGAATACAATGAGCAGTTCTTC.

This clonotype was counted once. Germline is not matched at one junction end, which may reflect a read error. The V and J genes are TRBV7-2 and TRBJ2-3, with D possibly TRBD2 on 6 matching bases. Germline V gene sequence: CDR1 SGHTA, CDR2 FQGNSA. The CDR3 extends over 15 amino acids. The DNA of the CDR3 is TGTGCCAGCAGCTTTGATGGGGGAGGCACAGATATGCAGTATTTT. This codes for CASSFDGGGTDMQYF.

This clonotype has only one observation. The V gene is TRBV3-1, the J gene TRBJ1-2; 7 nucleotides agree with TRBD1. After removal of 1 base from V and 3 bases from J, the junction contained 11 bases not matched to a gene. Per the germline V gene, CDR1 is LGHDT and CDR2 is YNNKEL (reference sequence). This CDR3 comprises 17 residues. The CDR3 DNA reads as TGTGCCAGCAGCCAAGTTACAAGACAGGGTAAAGACTATGGCTACACCTTC. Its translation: CASSQVTRQGKDYGYTF.

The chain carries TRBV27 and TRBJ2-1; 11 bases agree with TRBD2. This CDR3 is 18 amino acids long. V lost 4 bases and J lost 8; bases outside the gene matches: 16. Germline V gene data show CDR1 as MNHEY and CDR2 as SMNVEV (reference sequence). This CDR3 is CASSSTLLLAGAGDEQFF. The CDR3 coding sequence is TGTGCCAGCAGTTCTACCCTTCTACTAGCGGGGGCGGGGGATGAGCAGTTCTTC.

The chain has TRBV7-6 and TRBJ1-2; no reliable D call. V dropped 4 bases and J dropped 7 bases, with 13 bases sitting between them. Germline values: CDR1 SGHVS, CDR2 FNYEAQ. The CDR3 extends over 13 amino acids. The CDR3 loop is CASSSDGVSGYTF. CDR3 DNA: TGTGCCAGCAGCTCCGACGGGGTGTCTGGCTACACCTTC.

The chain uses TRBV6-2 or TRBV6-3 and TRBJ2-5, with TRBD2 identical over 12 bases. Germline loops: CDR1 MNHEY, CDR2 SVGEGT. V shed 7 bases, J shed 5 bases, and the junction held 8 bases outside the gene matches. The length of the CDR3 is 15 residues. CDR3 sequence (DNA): TGTGCCAGCATGCTAGCGGGGGGGCCACGGGAGACCCAGTACTTC. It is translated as CASMLAGGPRETQYF.

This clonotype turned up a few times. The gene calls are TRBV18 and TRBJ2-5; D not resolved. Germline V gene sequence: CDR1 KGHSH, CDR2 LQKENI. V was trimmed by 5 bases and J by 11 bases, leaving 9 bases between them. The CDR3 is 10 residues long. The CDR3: CASSVDEQYF. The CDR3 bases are TGTGCCAGCTCAGTGGATGAGCAGTACTTC.

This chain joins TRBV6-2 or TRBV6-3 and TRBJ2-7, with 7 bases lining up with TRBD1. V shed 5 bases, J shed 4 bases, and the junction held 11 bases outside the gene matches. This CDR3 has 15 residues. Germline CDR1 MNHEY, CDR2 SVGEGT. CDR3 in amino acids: CASSTRTGNTYEQYF. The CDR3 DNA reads TGTGCCAGCAGTACCCGGACAGGTAATACTTACGAGCAGTACTTC.

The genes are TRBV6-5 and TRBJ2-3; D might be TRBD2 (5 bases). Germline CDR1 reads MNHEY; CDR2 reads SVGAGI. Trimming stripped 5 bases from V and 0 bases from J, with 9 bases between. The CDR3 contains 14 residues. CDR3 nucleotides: TGTGCCAGCAGTGCCAGGACTAGCACAGATACGCAGTATTTT. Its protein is CASSARTSTDTQYF.

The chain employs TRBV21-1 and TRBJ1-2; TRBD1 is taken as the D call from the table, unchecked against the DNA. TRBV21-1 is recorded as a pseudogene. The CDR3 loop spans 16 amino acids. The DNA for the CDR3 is TGTGCCAGCAGCAACGGTAGAGGGGCACCGGGCCGTGGCTACACCTTC. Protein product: CASSNGRGAPGRGYTF.

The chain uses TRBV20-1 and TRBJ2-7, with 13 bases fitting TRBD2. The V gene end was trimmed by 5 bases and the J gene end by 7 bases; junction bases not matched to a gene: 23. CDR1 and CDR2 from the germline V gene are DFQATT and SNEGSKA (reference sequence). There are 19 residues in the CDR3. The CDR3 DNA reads TGCAGTGCTCGACACAACTCGGCGGGACTAGCGGGGCTTTACAATGAGCAGTACTTC. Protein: CSARHNSAGLAGLYNEQYF.

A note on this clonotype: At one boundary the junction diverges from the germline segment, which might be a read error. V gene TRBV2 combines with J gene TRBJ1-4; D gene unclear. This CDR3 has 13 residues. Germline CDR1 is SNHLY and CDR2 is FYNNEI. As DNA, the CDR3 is TGTGCCAGCGGTGATGACGGCAACGGAAAACTGTTTTTT. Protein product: CASGDDGNGKLFF.

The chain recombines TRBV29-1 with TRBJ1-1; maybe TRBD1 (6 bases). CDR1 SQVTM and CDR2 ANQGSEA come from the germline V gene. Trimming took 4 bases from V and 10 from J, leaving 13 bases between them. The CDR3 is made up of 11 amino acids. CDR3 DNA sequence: TGCAGCGTTGGCGCAGGGGAACGAGCTTTCTTT. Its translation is CSVGAGERAFF.